This is a list of T cell receptor beta chains from one sample in a study of cytomegalovirus exposure and HLA in healthy donors. TCRdb's table, derived via immunoSEQ multiplex PCR, lists solely in-frame clones and lacks some. The sample comprises some 120,000 clones, about 83% of which are singletons, and roughly 2% rests with the top ten. Material for sequencing was PBMCs. The receptors were sampled from a woman in her thirties in good health and CMV-seronegative. The CDR3 runs from the conserved cysteine through the conserved F or W. A D gene is named only where the DNA matches it firmly. Only part of the rows carry a size: once, few, many, or a class if the clone is expanded.

CDR3 DNA | CDR3 protein | V gene | D gene | clone size | J gene
TGTGCCAGCAGTGCCTCCGGGACAGGGGGTGGGGAGCTGTTTTTT | CASSASGTGGGELFF | TRBV6-4 | TRBD1 | NA | TRBJ2-2
TGTGCCACCAGCAGAGGAGAATCAGGCCCGTATAGCAATCAGCCCCAGCATTTT | CATSRGESGPYSNQPQHF | TRBV15 | NA | NA | TRBJ1-5
TGTGCCAGCAGCCTTGGACAGGCCGATGGCTACACCTTC | CASSLGQADGYTF | TRBV7-2 | TRBD1 | NA | TRBJ1-2
TGTGCCAGCAGCTGGACAGACTGGAGCAATGAGCAGTTCTTC | CASSWTDWSNEQFF | TRBV5-6 | NA | NA | TRBJ2-1
TGTGCCAGCAGCTTATTGCGGGGGGGCCTCCATGAGCAGTTCTTC | CASSLLRGGLHEQFF | TRBV11-2 | TRBD2 | NA | TRBJ2-1
TGTGCCAGCAGTTACTCGGGGACAGGGCACTACGAGCAGTACTTC | CASSYSGTGHYEQYF | TRBV6-5 | TRBD1 | NA | TRBJ2-7
TGTGCCACCGGAGAGGGCAATCAGCCCCAGCATTTT | CATGEGNQPQHF | TRBV19 | NA | NA | TRBJ1-5
TGTGCCAGCAGCTTAACAGGGGCGGCGTTGGAGACCCAGTACTTC | CASSLTGAALETQYF | TRBV7-2 | TRBD1 | NA | TRBJ2-5
TGTGCCAGCAGCTTGATGGGTGGGCCCATGCAAGAGACCCAGTACTTC | CASSLMGGPMQETQYF | TRBV7-3 | NA | NA | TRBJ2-5
TGCAGCGTTGGGGGGGATATTGGCTACACCTTC | CSVGGDIGYTF | TRBV29-1 | NA | once | TRBJ1-2
TGTGCTAGTACTAGCGGGGGCTACGAGCAGTACTTC | CASTSGGYEQYF | TRBV12-5 | TRBD2 | NA | TRBJ2-7
TGTGCCAACTCGGAGGGGCTGGATACTGAAGCTTTCTTT | CANSEGLDTEAFF | TRBV18 | NA | NA | TRBJ1-1
TGCAGCGCGGACCCCGACAGGGCCGGGGGCTACACCTTC | CSADPDRAGGYTF | TRBV29-1 | TRBD1 | NA | TRBJ1-2
TGTGCCAGCCGACGGGGAGGTGAAGCTTTCTTT | CASRRGGEAFF | TRBV27 | NA | NA | TRBJ1-1
TGTGCCAGCAGTGACAGGGGTACCGGGGAGCTGTTTTTT | CASSDRGTGELFF | TRBV6-4 | NA | NA | TRBJ2-2
TGTGCCAGCTCACTAGACACTAGCACAGATACGCAGTATTTT | CASSLDTSTDTQYF | TRBV6-1 | NA | NA | TRBJ2-3
TGTGCCAGCAGCCCCCCGCCAGGGGTGAACACTGAAGCTTTCTTT | CASSPPPGVNTEAFF | TRBV7-9 | NA | NA | TRBJ1-1
TGTGCCTGGAGTAAACGAGAGGGCTCTGAAGCTTTCTTT | CAWSKREGSEAFF | TRBV30 | NA | NA | TRBJ1-1
TGTGCCAGCAGCTTAACCCGGGACAGGGGTTTTGAGCAGTTCTTC | CASSLTRDRGFEQFF | TRBV7-3 | TRBD1 | NA | TRBJ2-1
TGTGCCATCAGCCGGGGGACAGGGGTGGATGGCTACACCTTC | CAISRGTGVDGYTF | TRBV10-3 | TRBD1 | NA | TRBJ1-2
TGTGCCTGGAGTGTACTAGATAACTATGGCTACACCTTC | CAWSVLDNYGYTF | TRBV30 | NA | NA | TRBJ1-2
TGTGCCAGCAGTGACTTACAGGGGGCGCGGGAAAAACTGTTTTTT | CASSDLQGAREKLFF | TRBV2 | TRBD1 | few | TRBJ1-4
TGTGCCAGCAGCTTGGTAGCGGGGGGGACCGGGGAGCTGTTTTTT | CASSLVAGGTGELFF | TRBV5-6 | TRBD2 | NA | TRBJ2-2
TGTGCCAGCTCCCTCACGGCGGGGCTCACAGATACGCAGTATTTT | CASSLTAGLTDTQYF | TRBV18 | NA | NA | TRBJ2-3
TGTGCCAGTAGCCCTCGTAGCGGGGGGGTCTACGAGCAGTACTTC | CASSPRSGGVYEQYF | TRBV19 | TRBD2 | NA | TRBJ2-7
TGCGCCAGCAGCCTCCAACGAGCGGGAGCTAATGAAAAACTGTTTTTT | CASSLQRAGANEKLFF | TRBV4-3 | NA | NA | TRBJ1-4
TGTGCCACCAGCAAACGACAGCTAAACACTGAAGCTTTCTTT | CATSKRQLNTEAFF | TRBV15 | NA | NA | TRBJ1-1
TGTGCCAGCAGTGAAGTGAGACTAGCGGCGGAAAATGAGCAGTTCTTC | CASSEVRLAAENEQFF | TRBV2 | TRBD2 | NA | TRBJ2-1
TGTGCCAGCAGCTTAGTTGGGACAGGGACTGCTCTAGATCAGCCCCAGCATTTT | CASSLVGTGTALDQPQHF | TRBV7-9 | TRBD1 | NA | TRBJ1-5
TGTGCTAGTGGTTTGGACCCCCGGGGGGCCCAGCATTTT | CASGLDPRGAQHF | TRBV12-5 | NA | once | TRBJ1-5
TGTGCCAGCAGTGCCCCCCGAGACAGGGGAGGAAAAGGGTATGGCTACACCTTC | CASSAPRDRGGKGYGYTF | TRBV28 | TRBD1 | NA | TRBJ1-2
TGCGCCAGCAGCGAATCAGGGTCGCGCAATCAGCCCCAGCATTTT | CASSESGSRNQPQHF | TRBV5-1 | NA | NA | TRBJ1-5
TGTGCCAGCAGTTCTCCGGGACAGCCTATCAATCAGCCCCAGCATTTT | CASSSPGQPINQPQHF | TRBV28 | TRBD1 | NA | TRBJ1-5
TGTGCCTGGAGTGTACTTCCTAGCGGGGGGCCTTACTACGAGCAGTACTTC | CAWSVLPSGGPYYEQYF | TRBV30 | TRBD2 | NA | TRBJ2-7
TGTGCCAGCAGCGCACAGGGGCCTTCGGCCCAGCATTTT | CASSAQGPSAQHF | TRBV7-9 | TRBD1 | NA | TRBJ1-5
TGTGCCAGCAGTCCAGCCCCTAGCCCCTCGCAGTATTTT | CASSPAPSPSQYF | TRBV7-2 | NA | NA | TRBJ2-3
TGTGCCAGCAGCGCCGGGGGTGCAGGGTCTTACTATGGCTACACCTTC | CASSAGGAGSYYGYTF | TRBV9 | NA | NA | TRBJ1-2
TGTACCGACAGGGCGACCTTGAACACTGAAGCTTTCTTT | CTDRATLNTEAFF | TRBV2 | TRBD1 | NA | TRBJ1-1
TGTGCCAGCAGTGAATGGCAGGGGGAACACGGGGAGCTGTTTTTT | CASSEWQGEHGELFF | TRBV2 | TRBD1 | NA | TRBJ2-2
TGTGCCAGCAGCGGGCAGGGGCAGGGCAACTCTGGGGCCAACGTCCTGACTTTC | CASSGQGQGNSGANVLTF | TRBV9 | NA | NA | TRBJ2-6
TGTGCTAGTGGTCGGACTAGCGGGGACCCAGATACGCAGTATTTT | CASGRTSGDPDTQYF | TRBV12-5 | TRBD2 | NA | TRBJ2-3
TGTGCCAGCAGCTTAGGGCTGGTCGAGCAGTACTTC | CASSLGLVEQYF | TRBV7-2 | NA | NA | TRBJ2-7
TGTGCCAGCAGCTTACTGGGACTAGGCCATCAAGAGACCCAGTACTTC | CASSLLGLGHQETQYF | TRBV7-3 | TRBD2 | NA | TRBJ2-5
TGTGCCAGCAGCTTGGGGACAGGGGGCATCAATTCACCCCTCCACTTT | CASSLGTGGINSPLHF | TRBV7-6 | TRBD1 | NA | TRBJ1-6
TGTGCCAGCTCACAAAACCGGGACAGGGGGTTTACCTACGAGCAGTACTTC | CASSQNRDRGFTYEQYF | TRBV18 | TRBD1 | NA | TRBJ2-7
TGTGCCAGTATGCTCCAGGCCAATTCACCCCTCCACTTT | CASMLQANSPLHF | TRBV19 | NA | NA | TRBJ1-6
TGTGCCAGCAGCAAAGACAGGGACACTGAAGCTTTCTTT | CASSKDRDTEAFF | TRBV21-1 | NA | NA | TRBJ1-1
TGTGCCAGCAGGACGAGGACAGGGGGCGTCGGCGAGCAGTACTTC | CASRTRTGGVGEQYF | TRBV6-1 | TRBD1 | NA | TRBJ2-7
TGTGCCAGCAGCTTAGAAGCTTTCTACAATGAGCAGTTCTTC | CASSLEAFYNEQFF | TRBV11-2 | NA | NA | TRBJ2-1
TGTGCCAGCAGCGTAGGACAGGGGAACTATGGCTACACCTTC | CASSVGQGNYGYTF | TRBV9 | TRBD1 | once | TRBJ1-2
TGTGCCAGCAGCTTTACCACAGGTCCCTATGGCTACACCTTC | CASSFTTGPYGYTF | TRBV5-8 | NA | once | TRBJ1-2
TGTGCCAGCAGCTTAGCTGCCAGTCGAGAGACCCAGTACTTC | CASSLAASRETQYF | TRBV7-6 | NA | once | TRBJ2-5
TGTGCCTGGACTTCAATCTATCCTGGGAGACAATACAATGAGCAGTTCTTC | CAWTSIYPGRQYNEQFF | TRBV30 | NA | NA | TRBJ2-1
TGCGCCAGCAGCTTGGATTGGACAGGGGGCGCATATGAATCCCCGAACTATGGCTACACCTTC | CASSLDWTGGAYESPNYGYTF | TRBV5-1 | TRBD1 | NA | TRBJ1-2